This T cell receptor (beta chain) came from a study of Ad26.COV2.S vaccination and SARS-CoV-2 variants. Overall study findings and caveats: Vaccinees and placebo recipients showed similar non-spike TCR breadth. Responses of spike-specific T cells (both CD8+ and CD4+) reportedly showed substantial breadth after vaccination.

This clone was detected once. The antigen remains undetermined. This CDR3 region has 15 residues. V trimming: 6 bases; J trimming: 4 bases; junction bases outside the gene matches: 10. CDR1 and CDR2 (germline): KGHSH, LQKENI. Indicated treatment: around 19 received Ad26.COV2.S at low or high dose, single or two shots; about 5 received placebo; per-sample allocation not given. The investigators took samples on day 63 after the first vaccine or placebo injection. Donor was an adult aged 18-55 years in Boston. Only in-frame clones appear in the TCRdb table, and some are missing; sequencing was by immunoSEQ multiplex PCR. The sample has about 350,000 clones, around nine tenths seen once.

This sequence joins TRBV18 and TRBJ1-1; 8 nucleotides agree with TRBD1. The source is a person between 18 and 65 years old who received the Ad26.COV2.S COVID-19 vaccine or a placebo. The sequencing used peripheral blood, collected in a trial of Ad26.COV2.S vaccine versus placebo. CDR3 DNA sequence: TGTGCCAGCTCTCAGAAATACAGGGGGAGCACTGAAGCTTTCTTT. This sequence encodes CASSQKYRGSTEAFF. The full variable domain, with the rest looked up from reference TRBV18 and TRBJ1-1, is NAGVMQNPRHLVRRRGQEARLRCSPMKGHSHVYWYRQLPEEGLKFMVYLQKENIIDESGMPKERFSAEFPKEGPSILRIQQVVRGDSAAYFCASSQKYRGSTEAFFGQGTRLTVV.